This T cell receptor (beta chain) was observed in a study of T cells in Graves' hyperthyroidism and ophthalmopathy. Across the whole study: Pretreatment peripheral blood was obtained at initial diagnosis.

Study-level results: Most clonotypes that expanded in the thyroid above 0.001 also showed up in blood.

Germline trimming cut 3 bases from V and 3 bases from J; bases unmatched to any gene: 5. Germline CDR1 and CDR2: LNHDA and SQIVND (reference sequence). CDR3 length: 15 amino acids. Patients counted as stable if ophthalmopathy did not develop within 18 months. A word on this clonotype: Antigen specificity is unknown.

RNA transcripts yielded amplified TCR beta CDR3 regions. Primed by the HTBI set, a first-round RT-PCR was run on the TCR CDR3. TCRdb reanalysed the multiplex PCR reads using MiXCR and keeps one entry per CDR3 protein. The sample consists of hundreds of thousands of distinct CDR3 sequences, less than 15% of them appearing once. Sequenced input: blood. The rearrangement joins TRBV19 to TRBJ2-7, with 10 bases lining up with TRBD2. The sequence derives from a woman between 18 and 30 years old with Graves' hyperthyroidism. The CDR3 here is CASSIRAGGIYEQYF. In DNA, the CDR3 is TGTGCCAGTAGTATTAGAGCGGGAGGGATCTACGAGCAGTACTTC.